This paragraph covers one T cell receptor (beta chain) sequence. This sample is drawn from a study of blood T cell repertoires in COVID-19. Study details: The United States, Italy and Spain were the sources of the acute and convalescent COVID-19 samples. The cDNA or gDNA used as material had been derived from T cells, B-cell-depleted T cells, or PBMCs.

Study processing details: Scientists estimated how many nucleated cells there were by amplifying reference gene primers. Assay used: immunoSEQ multiplex PCR; TCRdb lists only in-frame clones, some missing. That table gives V, J and clone size, and the DNA gave D and trimming. This sample has 150,000 to 200,000 clones, with roughly 80% found just once. Germline CDR1 and CDR2: LGHDT and YNNKEL (reference sequence). The V gene end was trimmed by 4 bases and the J gene end by 0 bases; junction bases not matched to a gene: 8. The CDR3 length is 17 residues. The sequence came from a woman aged 25 to 45 with acute or convalescent COVID-19. The sequenced material came from peripheral blood. V usage is TRBV3-1 (or the pseudogene TRBV3-2) and J usage is TRBJ2-1; 8 bases are a match to TRBD2. The DNA of the CDR3 is TGTGCCAGCAGCCGGTTATCAAGCGGGGGCTCCTACAATGAGCAGTTCTTC. Translated, it gives CASSRLSSGGSYNEQFF.